This T cell receptor (beta chain) was sequenced for a study of shared clonotypes between healthy human individuals. On ten immunoSEQ deep assay plates, unsorted PBMC DNA was sequenced. Original analysis: Junction-only immunoSEQ sequences carried no quality scores, so filtering differed. The method was immunoSEQ multiplex PCR; TCRdb's version includes in-frame clones alone and lacks a portion of them. Clone size and the V and J calls come from that table; the DNA yielded D and trimming. Of a few hundred thousand clones listed, roughly 79% were seen once; the top ten hold approximately 12%. Concerning this clone: What it recognizes is unknown.

Germline V gene sequence: CDR1 MNHEY, CDR2 SMNVEV (reference sequence). The CDR3 sequence is 20 residues long. The ends were cut back, 5 bases at V and 6 bases at J, with 34 bases in the middle. Points from the study as a whole: The donor pool, a small one, limited the genetic and exposure-history diversity represented.

This TCR came from a woman aged 40 to 55 in good health. Some clones in this sample may be carry-over from other donors' samples. The chain employs TRBV27 and TRBJ1-2; the D gene is possibly TRBD1 (5 bases). The sample comprised PBMCs. Here the CDR3 reads CASSPKTPHGPGQVMDGYTF. The CDR3 bases are TGTGCCAGCAGTCCGAAAACCCCCCACGGACCAGGGCAGGTGATGGATGGCTACACCTTC.